A single sample gave rise to the 12 T cell receptor beta chains below, sequenced in a study of regulatory T cells in long-lasting Graves disease (dated by TCRdb to 2020 to 2022). The sample's time point, from its label and the paper: persistent/refractory GD, antithyroid drugs over 5 years with positive TRAb. For both TCR sequencing and RNA sequencing, RNA was extracted from PBMCs using TRIzol. Receptors were amplified or captured by multiplex PCR. Sequenced using an Illumina HiSeq 4000. CDR3 regions were amplified by Arm-PCR with iRepertoire HTBI primers to construct TCR beta libraries. TCRdb trimmed the raw reads at Q25, called clones with MiXCR and kept productive beta chains. Rows are combined by CDR3 protein, so each entry shows the most common genes and DNA. In all, the sample holds approximately 360,000 distinct CDR3 sequences, and roughly 24% of those were seen once. Approximately 27% of the sample is held by the ten biggest clonotypes.

Sample: peripheral blood mononuclear cells (PBMCs), taken when the disease was refractory, from a patient treated with antithyroid drugs. The receptor set was obtained from a woman aged 40 to 49 with Graves disease. Donor details come from another sample of the same person, matched by shared clones.

This clonotype was observed at least ten times. The V and J genes are TRBV12-3 or TRBV12-4 and TRBJ2-2; 12 nucleotides match TRBD1. The trim removed 7 bases at V and 6 bases at J, leaving 3 bases unmatched. This CDR3 region has 14 residues. The CDR3 reads CASKGQGASGELFF. The CDR3 DNA reads TGTGCCAGCAAGGGACAGGGGGCCTCCGGGGAGCTGTTTTTT.

V and J are TRBV2 and TRBJ2-1; 9 nucleotides match TRBD2. The germline V gene encodes CDR1 SNHLY and CDR2 FYNNEI. Trimming took 7 bases from V and 7 from J; bases not matched to a gene: 14. The CDR3 is 16 amino acids. The CDR3 DNA follows: TGTGCCAGCACGTCAGGGGCTAGCGGGATAATAAATGAGCAGTTCTTC. Protein: CASTSGASGIINEQFF.

This clonotype was counted ten times or more. The chain joins TRBV2 to TRBJ2-7; a weak D match, TRBD2 (6 bases). Trimming removed 7 bases at V and 3 bases at J, with 16 bases between. The CDR3 loop spans 14 amino acids. Germline CDR1 reads SNHLY; CDR2 reads FYNNEI. The CDR3 bases are TGTGCCAGCAAAGAGGACGGGAGCTTCTACGAGCAGTACTTC. Translated, it gives CASKEDGSFYEQYF.

On this clonotype itself: Possible read error: a much larger clone is one base away. The chain combines TRBV2 with TRBJ1-5; D is perhaps TRBD1 (5 bases). Per the germline V gene, CDR1 is SNHLY and CDR2 is FYNNEI. V lost 7 bases, J lost 5 bases, and 12 bases lay in between. This CDR3 comprises 13 residues. The CDR3 protein is CASTRAGHQPQHF. The CDR3 DNA follows: TGTGCCAGCACCAGGGCAGGACATCAGCCCCAGCATTTT.

This clonotype was counted between two and nine times. V is TRBV5-6 and J is TRBJ1-2; D perhaps matches TRBD1 (6 bases). V lost 0 bases and J lost 6, with 12 bases in between. CDR1 is SGHDT and CDR2 is YYEEEE in the germline V gene. The CDR3 sequence is 14 residues long. CDR3 in DNA: TGTGCCAGCAGCTTGGTATACAGGGTGGATGGCTACACCTTC. Translation: CASSLVYRVDGYTF.

In its sample, this clonotype was seen a few times. The V call is TRBV5-1, the J call TRBJ1-3; tentatively, D is TRBD1 (5 bases). The V and J ends lost 4 bases and 6 bases respectively, with 17 bases between them. The CDR3 totals 15 residues. CDR1 and CDR2 (germline): SGHRS, YFSETQ. CDR3 DNA sequence: TGCGCCAGCAGCGGTGACCGGGACGGAATAAACACCATATATTTT. Protein product: CASSGDRDGINTIYF.

The V and J genes are TRBV28 and TRBJ1-2, with D hard to call. From germline, CDR1 is MDHEN and CDR2 SYDVKM. The germline V and J ends were trimmed by 5 bases and 0 bases, with 16 bases remaining between them. This CDR3 region has 16 residues. CDR3 nucleotide sequence: TGTGCCAGCAGTGATGAGTGGAGGAAAACTAACTATGGCTACACCTTC. This translates into CASSDEWRKTNYGYTF.

V is TRBV7-9 and J is TRBJ2-7; possible D gene TRBD2, 7 bases. The V and J ends lost 5 bases and 3 bases respectively, with 23 bases between them. The CDR3 spans 17 residues. Germline values: CDR1 SEHNR, CDR2 FQNEAQ (reference sequence). The CDR3 DNA follows: TGTGCCAGCAGCCTCATGGGGGGTCGGGGGGCCCTCTACGAGCAGTACTTC. Amino acid sequence: CASSLMGGRGALYEQYF.

The rearrangement joins TRBV2 to TRBJ2-3; 9 nucleotides match TRBD2. The CDR3 has 13 residues. Germline CDR1 is SNHLY and CDR2 is FYNNEI. Trimming cost V 9 bases and J 2 bases; bases outside gene matches: 3. The CDR3 protein is CASASGTTDTQYF. CDR3 coding DNA: TGTGCCAGTGCTAGCGGGACCACAGATACGCAGTATTTT.

J is TRBJ2-3 and V is TRBV28, with a possible D match to TRBD2 (5 bases). The CDR3 runs 17 residues. CDR1 and CDR2 (germline): MDHEN, SYDVKM. V lost 3 bases and J lost 0, with 16 bases in between. CDR3 region: CASSLTPEDRSTDTQYF. CDR3 nucleotides: TGTGCCAGCAGTTTGACCCCGGAGGATAGGAGCACAGATACGCAGTATTTT.

This clonotype has more than one count but fewer than ten. The V call is TRBV27, the J call TRBJ1-5, with 7 positions matching TRBD1. The CDR3 is made up of 16 amino acids. The germline gives CDR1 MNHEY, CDR2 SMNVEV (reference sequence). The V segment lost 5 bases and the J segment 2 bases; nucleotides outside the gene matches: 9. CDR3 nucleotides: TGTGCCAGCAGTCCCAAGACAGGGTCTGGCAATCAGCCCCAGCATTTT. It yields the protein CASSPKTGSGNQPQHF.

This clonotype was counted many times. The rearrangement uses TRBV20-1 and TRBJ1-5, with TRBD1 matching over 9 bases. V trimming: 3 bases; J trimming: 7 bases; junction bases outside the gene matches: 10. Germline V lookup: CDR1 DFQATT, CDR2 SNEGSKA (reference sequence). The CDR3 has 15 residues. CDR3 coding DNA: TGCAGTGCTAGTAAAACAGGGGGCGCAGAGCAGCCCCAGCATTTT. Encoded protein: CSASKTGGAEQPQHF.